The clone carrying this T cell receptor (beta chain) has just a few counts. The source of the sample is a study of response to subunit inactivated influenza vaccine. The CDR3 has 15 residues. Looked up from germline, CDR1 is SGHTA and CDR2 is FQGNSA. The V gene lost 8 bases and the J gene lost 1 base, with 16 bases spanning the gap. TCRdb reprocessed the RT-PCR reads via MiXCR and lists one record per CDR3 protein. The sample lists about 540,000 distinct CDR3 sequences; around a quarter were seen once. The data also belong to a second study, concerning T cells expressing NK-cell markers. That study adds: Production of TCR beta cDNA relied on 5'RACE template switching with UMIs. It was sorted CD3+CD56+NKG2C+, CD3+CD56+NKG2C- and CD3+CD56-NKG2C+ T cells that supplied the TCR beta repertoires. Seven HCMV-seropositive donors and one seronegative donor made up the eight sequenced donors.

This chain links TRBV7-2 with TRBJ2-3; D gene ambiguous. The source is a man aged 45-60 years who received an inactivated influenza vaccine. The input for sequencing was CD4+ T cells sorted from PBMCs, taken less than 13 days after vaccination. The DNA for the CDR3 is TGTGCCAGCGGGGTAAGGCGAAGACGCACAGATACGCAGTATTTT. It yields the protein CASGVRRRRTDTQYF.